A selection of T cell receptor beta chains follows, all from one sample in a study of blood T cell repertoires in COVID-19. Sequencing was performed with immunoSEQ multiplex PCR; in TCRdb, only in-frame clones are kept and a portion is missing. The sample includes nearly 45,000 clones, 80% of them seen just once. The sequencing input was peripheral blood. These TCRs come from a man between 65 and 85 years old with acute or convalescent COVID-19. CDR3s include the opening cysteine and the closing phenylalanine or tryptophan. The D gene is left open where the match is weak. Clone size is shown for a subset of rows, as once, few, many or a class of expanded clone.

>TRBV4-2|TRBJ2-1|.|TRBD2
TGTGCCAGCAGCCCTGGGGGCGGGGGGGATACCAGGCAGTTCTTC
CASSPGGGGDTRQFF
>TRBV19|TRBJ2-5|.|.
TGTGCCAGTAGTATAGGGGGGCCAGAGACCCAGTACTTC
CASSIGGPETQYF
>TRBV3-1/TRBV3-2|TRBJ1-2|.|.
TGTGCCAGCAGCCCCTGGACAGCTAACTATGGCTACACCTTC
CASSPWTANYGYTF
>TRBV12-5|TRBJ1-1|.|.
TGTGCTAGTGCTACAGGGAGCCGGGTCACTGAAGCTTTCTTT
CASATGSRVTEAFF
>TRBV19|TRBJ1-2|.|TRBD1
TGTGCCAGTAGTCACACAGGGGGCCTATTAGACTATGGCTACACCTTC
CASSHTGGLLDYGYTF
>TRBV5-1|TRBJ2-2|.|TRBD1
TGCGCCAGCACCAGGTTCGAAGGGGGCTTGAACACCGGGGAGCTGTTTTTT
CASTRFEGGLNTGELFF
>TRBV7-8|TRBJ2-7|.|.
TGTGCCAGCAGCTTACACCTTGGCCGCTCCGAGCAGTACTTC
CASSLHLGRSEQYF
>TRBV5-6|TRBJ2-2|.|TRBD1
TGTGCCAGCAGATCCCTTAGACAGGGGACTTCAGACGGGGAGCTGTTTTTT
CASRSLRQGTSDGELFF
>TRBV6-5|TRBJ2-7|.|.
TGTGCCAGCCGGCTAGACTCTTTATTGGAGCAGTACTTC
CASRLDSLLEQYF
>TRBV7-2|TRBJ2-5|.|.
TGTGCCAGCAGCTTAGCGATGAGGGCGCAAGAGACCCAGTACTTC
CASSLAMRAQETQYF
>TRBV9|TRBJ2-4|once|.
TGTGCCAGCAGCCCTGAGGGGGATATCAAAAACATTCAGTACTTC
CASSPEGDIKNIQYF
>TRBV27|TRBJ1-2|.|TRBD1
TGTGCCAGCAGTTTAGGTGCAGGGGGCAACTATGGCTACACCTTC
CASSLGAGGNYGYTF
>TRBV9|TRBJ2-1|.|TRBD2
TGTGCCAGCAGCCCCACTAGCGAAAATGAGCAGTTCTTC
CASSPTSENEQFF
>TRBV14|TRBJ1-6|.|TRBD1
TGTGCCAGCAGCCAAGGGACAGGGAGTATTTATAATTCACCCCTCCACTTT
CASSQGTGSIYNSPLHF
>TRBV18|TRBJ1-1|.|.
TGTGCCAGCTCATTGGGCCCGAACACTGAAGCTTTCTTT
CASSLGPNTEAFF
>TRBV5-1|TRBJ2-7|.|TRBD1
TGCGCCAGCCAACACGGGACAGGCTACGAGCAGTACTTC
CASQHGTGYEQYF
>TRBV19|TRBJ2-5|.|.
TGTGCCAGTAGTATAGACGGGGGAGGGGGAGAGACCCAGTACTTC
CASSIDGGGGETQYF
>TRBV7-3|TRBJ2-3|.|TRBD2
TGTGCCAGCAGCTTCCAAGCGGGAAGGGATACGCAGTATTTT
CASSFQAGRDTQYF
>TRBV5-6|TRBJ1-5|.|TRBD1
TGTGCCAGCAGCCGCCGGGACAGGGAAAGAGGACAGCCCCAGCATTTT
CASSRRDRERGQPQHF
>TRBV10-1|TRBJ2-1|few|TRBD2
TGCGCCAGCAGTGCGGCAACTAGCGGGGGCCGGGACAATGAGCAGTTCTTC
CASSAATSGGRDNEQFF
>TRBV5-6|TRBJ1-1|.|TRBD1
TGTGCCAGCAGCTCGCCGGGACAGGGGCACACTGAAGCTTTCTTT
CASSSPGQGHTEAFF
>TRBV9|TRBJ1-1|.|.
TGTGCCAGCAGCGTAGTTACAGGTCGAGCTTTCTTT
CASSVVTGRAFF
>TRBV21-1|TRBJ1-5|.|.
TGTGCCAGCACTTCATTCCGGGACAGGGGGCCTTATAGCAATCAGCCCCAGCATTTT
CASTSFRDRGPYSNQPQHF